One and the same sample provided the 24 T cell receptor beta chains below, sequenced in a study of T cell responses to AZD1222 COVID-19 vaccine. Assay used: immunoSEQ multiplex PCR; TCRdb lists only in-frame clones, some missing. The sample carries 150,000 to 200,000 clones, roughly 94% recorded once. The sample in question was peripheral blood, obtained 28 days after the second AZD1222 dose. All receptors derive from an adult who received the AZD1222 COVID-19 vaccine.

The chain joins TRBV6-6 to TRBJ1-1; no clear D. This CDR3 comprises 13 residues. V shed 8 bases and J shed 2 bases, with 12 bases lying between them. Germline CDR1 is MNHNY and CDR2 is SVGAGI (reference sequence). The CDR3 protein is CASSIRANTEAFF. As DNA, the CDR3 is TGTGCCAGCTCCATCCGGGCCAACACTGAAGCTTTCTTT.

This chain uses TRBV19 with TRBJ1-1; a weak D match, TRBD1 (5 bases). This CDR3 is 16 amino acids long. CDR1 is LNHDA, CDR2 SQIVND, per germline (reference sequence). V lost 6 bases and J 3 bases, leaving 20 bases between the germline ends. The CDR3 DNA is TGTGCCAGTAGGCCCCAAGGAGGGGTTTTCGACACTGAAGCTTTCTTT. Translating gives CASRPQGGVFDTEAFF.

J is TRBJ1-1 and V is TRBV28; D gene unclear. This CDR3 spans 13 amino acids. Germline assignment: CDR1 MDHEN and CDR2 SYDVKM. Trimming pared 7 bases from V and 1 base from J, leaving 10 bases between. This CDR3 is CASTPRENTEAFF. CDR3 nucleotides: TGTGCCAGCACCCCTCGGGAGAACACTGAAGCTTTCTTT.

The DNA for the CDR3 is TGTGCCAGCAGTGCTGAGACAGGTCGCCGTGGCTACACCTTC. Amino acid sequence: CASSAETGRRGYTF. The J gene is TRBJ1-2, the V gene TRBV2; maybe TRBD1 (6 bases). Trimming shortened V by 4 bases and J by 7 bases, and 16 bases separated the two germline ends. Per germline, CDR1 SNHLY and CDR2 FYNNEI. The CDR3 length is 14 residues.

The rearrangement uses TRBV5-5 and TRBJ2-5; no reliable D call. CDR1 is SGHKS and CDR2 is YYEKEE in the germline V gene (reference sequence). V lost 4 bases and J lost 7, with 8 bases in between. CDR3 length: 11 residues. CDR3 nucleotide sequence: TGTGCCAGCAGCACCTACAGGACCCAGTACTTC. Protein product: CASSTYRTQYF.

This clone has only one observation. The V and J genes are TRBV7-2 and TRBJ1-6, with D perhaps matching TRBD1 (6 bases). CDR1 is SGHTA and CDR2 is FQGNSA in the germline V gene. The length of the CDR3 is 16 residues. V shed 5 bases and J shed 3 bases, with 14 bases lying between them. This chain's CDR3 is CASSERGDFYNSPLHF. In DNA form, the CDR3 reads TGTGCCAGCAGCGAAAGGGGGGATTTCTATAATTCACCCCTCCACTTT.

The chain links TRBV28 to TRBJ1-5; 8 nucleotides match TRBD1. Germline V gene sequence: CDR1 MDHEN, CDR2 SYDVKM. Trimming removed 5 bases from V and 1 base from J; junction bases left unmatched: 7. The CDR3 is 16 residues long. The CDR3 loop reads CASSNGQGMSNQPQHF. As DNA, the CDR3 is TGTGCCAGCAGTAACGGACAGGGAATGAGCAATCAGCCCCAGCATTTT.

This clone was observed once. The V and J genes are TRBV6-5 and TRBJ1-5; perhaps TRBD1 as D (6 bases). This CDR3 is 14 amino acids long. Germline V gives CDR1 MNHEY, CDR2 SVGAGI. Trimming pared 0 bases from V and 8 bases from J, leaving 11 bases between. CDR3 sequence: CASSYSPSGEPQHF. The CDR3 DNA follows: TGTGCCAGCAGTTACTCCCCTTCAGGGGAGCCCCAGCATTTT.

This clone was counted a single time. The rearrangement links TRBV27 to TRBJ2-1; 10 nucleotides line up with TRBD2. After removal of 5 bases from V and 2 bases from J, the junction contained 3 bases not matched to a gene. Looked up from germline, CDR1 is MNHEY and CDR2 is SMNVEV (reference sequence). This CDR3 has 15 amino acids. The chain's CDR3 is CASSTSGRAYNEQFF. CDR3 bases: TGTGCCAGCAGTACCAGCGGGAGGGCCTACAATGAGCAGTTCTTC.

The chain employs TRBV11-2 and TRBJ2-7; D is ambiguous. The V end was cut by 2 bases, the J end by 6 bases, with 11 bases between. The CDR3 has 13 residues. CDR1 and CDR2 from the germline V gene are SGHAT and FQNNGV. The CDR3 is CASSLFTDGEQYF. The CDR3 DNA follows: TGTGCCAGCAGCTTATTCACCGACGGCGAGCAGTACTTC.

The rearrangement uses TRBV30 and TRBJ2-7; a possible D gene is TRBD1 (6 bases). V lost 4 bases and J lost 9, with 13 bases in between. Germline assignment: CDR1 GTSNPN and CDR2 SVGIG (reference sequence). The CDR3 is made up of 11 amino acids. In DNA form, the CDR3 reads TGTGCCTGGACCCAGGGGTTCTGGCAGTACTTC. Residues: CAWTQGFWQYF. The full variable domain, rest sourced from reference TRBV30 and TRBJ2-7, is SQTIHQWPATLVQPVGSPLSLECTVEGTSNPNLYWYRQAAGRGLQLLFYSVGIGQISSEVPQNLSASRPQDRQFILSSKKLLLSDSGFYLCAWTQGFWQYFGPGTRLTVT.

CDR3 loop: CASSQLFSRELFF. In nucleotides, the CDR3 is TGTGCCAGCAGCCAACTCTTTTCAAGGGAGCTGTTTTTT. The chain recombines TRBV3-1 (or the pseudogene TRBV3-2) with TRBJ2-2; no reliable D call. V lost 2 bases to trimming and J lost 9 bases, with 10 bases between them. Germline-derived CDR1 and CDR2 are LGHDT and YNNKEL (reference sequence). This CDR3 region has 13 residues.

The chain recombines TRBV28 with TRBJ2-2; 9 bases line up with TRBD1. In germline, CDR1 is MDHEN, CDR2 SYDVKM. V shed 5 bases, J shed 5 bases, and the junction held 6 bases outside the gene matches. This CDR3 spans 15 amino acids. The CDR3 protein is CASSGAGTGTGELFF. For the CDR3, the DNA is TGTGCCAGCAGTGGGGCCGGGACAGGGACCGGGGAGCTGTTTTTT.

The DNA of the CDR3 is TGCGCCAGCAGTGAGGCCGGGACAGGGGAAGCTTTCTTT. Translation: CASSEAGTGEAFF. The gene calls are TRBV10-1 and TRBJ1-1; 9 bases match TRBD1. The CDR3 is 13 residues long. With V trimmed by 2 bases and J by 8 bases, 3 bases remained unmatched. From germline, CDR1 is WNHNN and CDR2 SYGVQD (reference sequence).

The V call is TRBV10-3, the J call TRBJ1-1; the D gene is possibly TRBD1 (5 bases). This CDR3 has 14 residues. Between the trimmed V and J ends, which lost 0 bases and 2 bases, there was a span of 7 bases. The V gene's germline CDR1 is ENHRY and CDR2 SYGVKD. The CDR3 spells CAISESWGNTEAFF. In DNA form, the CDR3 reads TGTGCCATCAGTGAGTCGTGGGGCAACACTGAAGCTTTCTTT.

For the CDR3, the DNA is TGTGCCTGGAGTATCCCAGGGGCCCAAGAGACCCAGTACTTC. Its translation: CAWSIPGAQETQYF. The V gene is TRBV30, the J gene TRBJ2-5; a weak D match, TRBD1 (6 bases). The CDR3 totals 14 residues. In germline, CDR1 is GTSNPN, CDR2 SVGIG (reference sequence). Trimming cost V 2 bases and J 1 base, with 11 bases left between them. The full variable domain, rest sourced from reference TRBV30 and TRBJ2-5, is SQTIHQWPATLVQPVGSPLSLECTVEGTSNPNLYWYRQAAGRGLQLLFYSVGIGQISSEVPQNLSASRPQDRQFILSSKKLLLSDSGFYLCAWSIPGAQETQYFGPGTRLLVL.

The rearrangement uses TRBV5-8 and TRBJ2-7; D is uncertain. Trimming removed 3 bases at V and 5 bases at J, with 12 bases between. Germline V gene data show CDR1 as SGHTS and CDR2 as YDEGEE. The CDR3 is 13 residues long. In DNA form, the CDR3 reads TGTGCCAGCAGCTCCAAATATGGCCACGAGCAGTACTTC. Residues: CASSSKYGHEQYF.

V usage is TRBV2 and J usage is TRBJ2-7, with 9 bases lining up with TRBD1. CDR3 length equals 15 residues. Trimming cost V 3 bases and J 4 bases; bases outside gene matches: 7. The germline V gene has CDR1 SNHLY and CDR2 FYNNEI. CDR3 residues: CASSDPGQGRYEQYF. The CDR3 nucleotides read TGTGCCAGCAGTGACCCGGGACAGGGTAGGTACGAGCAGTACTTC.

This clone was found once. The genes are TRBV5-1 and TRBJ2-5; tentative D call: TRBD2 (6 bases). Germline V gene data show CDR1 as SGHRS and CDR2 as YFSETQ. V dropped 4 bases and J dropped 3 bases, with 16 bases sitting between them. The CDR3 totals 15 residues. CDR3 nucleotides: TGCGCCAGCAGCGAAAATGTCGGACTAAAAGAGACCCAGTACTTC. Protein sequence: CASSENVGLKETQYF.

The chain employs TRBV18 and TRBJ1-3; D gene uncertain. Deletions cut 4 bases from V and 0 bases from J, with 10 bases between. The CDR3 extends over 15 amino acids. Germline V gene lookup returns CDR1 KGHSH and CDR2 LQKENI. CDR3 in DNA: TGTGCCAGCTCACTGGTCCCGACCTCTGGAAACACCATATATTTT. This gives the protein CASSLVPTSGNTIYF.

The CDR3 region is CVRSPRTSGSPSYEQYF. In DNA, the CDR3 is TGTGTCAGAAGCCCTCGGACTAGCGGGAGCCCCTCATACGAGCAGTACTTC. The chain links TRBV7-5 to TRBJ2-7; the table names TRBD2, a call not compared with the DNA. TRBV7-5 is a pseudogene locus. CDR3 length equals 17 residues.

The chain carries TRBV6-2 or TRBV6-3 and TRBJ2-5; D not certain. The CDR3 loop spans 13 amino acids. Trimming removed 2 bases at V and 2 bases at J, with 6 bases between. Germline CDR1 and CDR2: MNHEY and SVGEGT. In DNA, the CDR3 is TGTGCCAGCAGTTACGGGTCACAAGAGACCCAGTACTTC. Translation: CASSYGSQETQYF.

The chain uses TRBV4-2 and TRBJ2-2; 10 nucleotides line up with TRBD2. After removal of 1 base from V and 7 bases from J, the junction contained 9 bases not matched to a gene. Germline V gene lookup returns CDR1 LGHNA and CDR2 YNFKEQ. The CDR3 consists of 17 residues. CDR3 DNA: TGTGCCAGCAGCCAAGGAGCGGGAGGGCCTTTGAGCGGGGAGCTGTTTTTT. This codes for CASSQGAGGPLSGELFF.

The chain is built from TRBV5-1 and TRBJ2-3; 13 positions match TRBD2. J gave up 7 bases and V 0 bases, and 8 bases lay outside the gene matches. Germline V CDR1 and CDR2: SGHRS, YFSETQ. There are 17 residues in the CDR3. CDR3 sequence (DNA): TGCGCCAGCAGCTTGGCCCGGACTAGCGGGAGCGGAAATACGCAGTATTTT. It is translated as CASSLARTSGSGNTQYF.